The 8 T cell receptor beta chains below come from one sample, sequenced in a study of breast tumors, draining lymph nodes, adjacent tissues. The lymph nodes were axillary draining lymph nodes from breast cancer patients. Each CDR3 protein is one row after TCRdb ran MiXCR on the multiplex PCR reads. The table lists about 110,000 distinct CDR3 sequences, 30% of them singletons. Sequencing was done on a sample of axillary lymph node tissue. All receptors derive from a female donor with breast cancer. Some clones in this sample may be carry-over from other donors' samples.

This clonotype has at least ten counts. The rearrangement uses TRBV14 and TRBJ2-7, with D unresolved. Per germline, CDR1 SGHDN and CDR2 FVKESK. The CDR3 contains 13 residues. V was shortened by 3 bases and J by 6 bases, with 12 bases between the two germline ends. The CDR3 DNA reads as TGTGCCAGCAGCCACCTCAGGAAGGCCGAGCAGTACTTC. As protein: CASSHLRKAEQYF.

This clonotype was observed a few times. A read error may be the cause here, since a much bigger clone is one base away. The rearrangement links TRBV6-5 to TRBJ2-1; D may be TRBD1 or TRBD2 (6 bases each). Trimming shortened V by 5 bases and J by 0 bases, and 11 bases separated the two germline ends. The CDR3 has 15 residues. CDR1 and CDR2 from the germline V gene are MNHEY and SVGAGI. CDR3: CASSRRGSSYNEQFF. CDR3 in DNA: TGTGCCAGCAGTCGGAGGGGGAGCTCCTACAATGAGCAGTTCTTC.

This clonotype has a count of ten or more. J is TRBJ2-2 and V is TRBV4-1; D is ambiguous. The CDR3 consists of 16 residues. Trimming shortened V by 0 bases and J by 8 bases, and 16 bases separated the two germline ends. Germline-derived CDR1 and CDR2 are MGHRA and YSYEKL. The chain's CDR3 is CASSQDSSLESGELFF. DNA for the CDR3: TGCGCCAGCAGCCAAGATAGTAGTTTGGAGTCGGGGGAGCTGTTTTTT.

The chain carries TRBV2 and TRBJ2-3, with D unclear. Germline V gives CDR1 SNHLY, CDR2 FYNNEI. The V end was cut by 3 bases, the J end by 6 bases, with 7 bases between. The CDR3 has 12 residues. DNA of the CDR3: TGTGCCAGCAGTGAGATGTTGGATACGCAGTATTTT. Translated, it gives CASSEMLDTQYF.

In this sample, this clonotype turned up many times. One junction end disagrees with the germline gene, perhaps due to a read error. CDR3 DNA: TGCGCCGGCAGCTTGCAGGGAAGACGGGAAAAACTGTTTTTT. It translates to CAGSLQGRREKLFF. The gene calls are TRBV5-1 and TRBJ1-4, with a possible D match to TRBD1 (5 bases). The length of the CDR3 is 14 residues. Germline CDR1 and CDR2: SGHRS and YFSETQ.

This clonotype was observed at least ten times. This chain joins TRBV9 and TRBJ1-6; D uncertain. The CDR3 has 15 residues. Germline CDR1 reads SGDLS; CDR2 reads YYNGEE. The germline V and J ends were trimmed by 0 bases and 9 bases, with 13 bases remaining between them. The CDR3 DNA is TGTGCCAGCAGCGTAGATGGGGTTGGCGGTTCACCCCTCCACTTT. This encodes CASSVDGVGGSPLHF.

This clonotype was counted at least ten times. The rearrangement uses TRBV20-1 and TRBJ2-6; 9 bases map to TRBD1. The J segment lost 2 bases and the V segment lost 3 bases, leaving 5 bases of the junction unmatched. CDR1 is DFQATT, CDR2 SNEGSKA, per germline (reference sequence). The length of the CDR3 is 16 residues. The CDR3 sequence: CSASGDRDTGANVLTF. The CDR3 coding sequence is TGCAGTGCTAGTGGGGACAGGGACACTGGGGCCAACGTCCTGACTTTC.

The V call is TRBV7-8, the J call TRBJ1-6, with D possibly matching TRBD1 (6 bases). The CDR3 totals 16 residues. CDR1 and CDR2 from the germline V gene are SGHVS and FQNEAQ. Trimming removed 1 base from V and 4 bases from J, with 11 bases in between. The CDR3 nucleotides read TGTGCCAGCAGCTTAGGGACAGAAAAATATAATTCACCCCTCCACTTT. It codes for CASSLGTEKYNSPLHF.